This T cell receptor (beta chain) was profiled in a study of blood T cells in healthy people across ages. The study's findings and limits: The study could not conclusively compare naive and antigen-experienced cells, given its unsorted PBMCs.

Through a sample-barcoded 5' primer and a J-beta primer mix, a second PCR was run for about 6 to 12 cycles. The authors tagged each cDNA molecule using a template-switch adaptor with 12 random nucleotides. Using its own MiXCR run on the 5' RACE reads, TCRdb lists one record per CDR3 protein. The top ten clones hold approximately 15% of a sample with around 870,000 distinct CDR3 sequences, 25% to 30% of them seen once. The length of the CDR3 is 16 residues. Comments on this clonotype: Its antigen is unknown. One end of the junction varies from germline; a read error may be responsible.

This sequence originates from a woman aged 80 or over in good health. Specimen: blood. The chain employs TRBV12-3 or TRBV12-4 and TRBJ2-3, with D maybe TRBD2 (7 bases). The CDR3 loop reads CASSSRRGGGTDAQYF. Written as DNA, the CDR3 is TGTGCCAGCAGTTCTAGACGAGGGGGGGGCACAGATGCGCAGTATTTT.